These 5 T cell receptor beta chains were sequenced from one sample in a study of T cell repertoires in cytomegalovirus infection. Their antigens remain unidentified. TCRdb called the reads again in MiXCR, with one record for every CDR3 protein. The sample yields about 310,000 distinct CDR3 sequences, roughly 25% seen once. The sequencing here drew on cultured PBMCs, taken from culture after CMV antigen stimulation. The source of these receptors is a human donor in good health (CMV status not recorded). Some clones in this sample may be carry-over from other donors' samples.

This chain uses TRBV2 with TRBJ2-1; no reliable D call. The CDR3 runs to 14 residues. Germline V lookup: CDR1 SNHLY, CDR2 FYNNEI. Trimming removed 3 bases from V and 4 bases from J, with 10 bases in between. This CDR3 is CASSESLLYNEQFF. CDR3 coding DNA: TGTGCCAGCAGTGAGTCCCTGTTATACAATGAGCAGTTCTTC.

This chain links TRBV29-1 with TRBJ1-1; no firm D call. CDR1 and CDR2 from the germline V gene are SQVTM and ANQGSEA. V lost 5 bases and J lost 4, with 11 bases in between. This CDR3 has 12 amino acids. The CDR3 loop is CSVRDALTEAFF. CDR3 in DNA: TGCAGCGTTCGGGATGCTCTCACTGAAGCTTTCTTT.

V gene TRBV20-1 combines with J gene TRBJ2-1; 14 bases align to TRBD2. Trimming removed 3 bases from V and 6 bases from J; junction bases left unmatched: 7. The CDR3 consists of 16 residues. Germline CDR1 DFQATT, CDR2 SNEGSKA (reference sequence). DNA of the CDR3: TGCAGTGCTAGGACTAGCGGGAGGGCGATGGCCAATGAGCAGTTCTTC. Amino acids: CSARTSGRAMANEQFF.

This clonotype was counted many times. The gene calls are TRBV7-6 and TRBJ1-1; TRBD1 agrees at 7 bases. The length of the CDR3 is 16 residues. Germline trimming cut 5 bases from V and 2 bases from J; bases unmatched to any gene: 11. From germline, CDR1 is SGHVS and CDR2 FNYEAQ. This CDR3 reads CASSEPVQGINTEAFF. CDR3 nucleotide sequence: TGTGCCAGCAGCGAACCTGTACAGGGGATCAACACTGAAGCTTTCTTT.

A few counts support this clonotype. The rearrangement joins TRBV20-1 to TRBJ2-5, with D perhaps TRBD2 (5 bases). This CDR3 spans 11 amino acids. Trimming removed 4 bases at V and 5 bases at J, with 8 bases between. Germline V lookup: CDR1 DFQATT, CDR2 SNEGSKA (reference sequence). CDR3 nucleotide sequence: TGCAGTGCTAAGAGGGCTGAGACCCAGTACTTC. This translates into CSAKRAETQYF.